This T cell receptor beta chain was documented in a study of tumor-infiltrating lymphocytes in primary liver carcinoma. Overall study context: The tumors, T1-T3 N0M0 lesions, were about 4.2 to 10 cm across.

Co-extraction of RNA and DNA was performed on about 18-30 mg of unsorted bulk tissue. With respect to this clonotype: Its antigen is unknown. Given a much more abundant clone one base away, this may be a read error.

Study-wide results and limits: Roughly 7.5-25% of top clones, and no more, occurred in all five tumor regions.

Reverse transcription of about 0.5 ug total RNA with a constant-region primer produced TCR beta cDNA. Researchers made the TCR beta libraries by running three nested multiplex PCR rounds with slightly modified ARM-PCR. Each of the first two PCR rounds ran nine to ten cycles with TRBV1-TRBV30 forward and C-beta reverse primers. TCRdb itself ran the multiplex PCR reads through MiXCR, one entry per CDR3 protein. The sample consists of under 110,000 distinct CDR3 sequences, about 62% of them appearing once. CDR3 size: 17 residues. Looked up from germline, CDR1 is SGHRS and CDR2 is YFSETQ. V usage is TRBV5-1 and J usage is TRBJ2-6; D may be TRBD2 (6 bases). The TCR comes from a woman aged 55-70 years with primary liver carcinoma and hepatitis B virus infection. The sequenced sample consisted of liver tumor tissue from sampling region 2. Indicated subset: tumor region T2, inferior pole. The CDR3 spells CASRGGNFGSGVNVLTF. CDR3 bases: TGCGCCAGCAGGGGGGGAAATTTCGGCTCTGGGGTCAACGTCCTGACTTTC.